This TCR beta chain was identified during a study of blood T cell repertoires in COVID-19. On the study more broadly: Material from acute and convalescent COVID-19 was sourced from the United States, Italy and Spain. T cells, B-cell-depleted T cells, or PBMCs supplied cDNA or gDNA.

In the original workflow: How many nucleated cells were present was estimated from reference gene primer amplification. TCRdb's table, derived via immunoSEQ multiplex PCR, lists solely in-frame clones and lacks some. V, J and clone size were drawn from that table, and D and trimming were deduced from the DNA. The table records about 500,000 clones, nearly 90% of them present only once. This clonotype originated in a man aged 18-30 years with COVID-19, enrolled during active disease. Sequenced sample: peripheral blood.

The CDR3 reads CASSASGFATNEKLFF. CDR3 sequence (DNA): TGCGCCAGCAGCGCCTCAGGGTTTGCAACTAATGAAAAACTGTTTTTT. The chain links TRBV5-1 to TRBJ1-4, with D possibly being TRBD1 (5 bases). Trimming took 4 bases from V and 0 from J, leaving 13 bases between them. Germline V gives CDR1 SGHRS, CDR2 YFSETQ. The CDR3 covers 16 residues.